This TCR beta chain was identified in a study of blood T cell repertoires in COVID-19. Germline V gene lookup returns CDR1 LNHDA and CDR2 SQIVND (reference sequence). Trimming stripped 4 bases from V and 4 bases from J, with 13 bases between. The CDR3 sequence is 14 residues long. Per the study methods: Amplification of reference gene primers was used by the study to estimate nucleated cell counts. TCRdb's copy holds only in-frame clones and misses some; the assay was immunoSEQ multiplex PCR. The DNA was the basis for D and trimming; V, J and clone size are from that table. Of hundreds of thousands of clones detected, about 82% appear once; the ten largest clones hold about 9.3%. This clone was detected only once.

The receptor was isolated from a woman between 50 and 59 years old with acute COVID-19. Sample: PBMCs or T cells enriched from blood (not recorded which). The genes are TRBV19 and TRBJ1-2, with D hard to call. The CDR3: CASSNTGFPYGYTF. CDR3 coding DNA: TGTGCCAGTAGTAATACGGGATTCCCCTATGGCTACACCTTC.